The clone carrying this T cell receptor (beta chain) was picked up a small number of times. Antigen unknown. TCRdb re-derived calls from the 5' RACE reads in MiXCR, one entry per CDR3 protein. This table has some 760,000 distinct CDR3 sequences, 15% to 20% appearing once. The CDR3 extends over 16 amino acids. With 2 bases removed from V and 6 bases from J, the gap between germline ends came to 18 bases. Germline V CDR1 and CDR2: SEHNR, FQNEAQ (reference sequence). The source of the sample is a study of identical twins. Overall study results and limits: For cord blood, abundant beta clonotypes had fewer insertions, unlike memory repertoires, which showed none.

The data were also submitted as part of a second study, on T cells expressing NK-cell markers. That source notes: HCMV seropositivity characterized most of the eight sequenced donors, and seronegativity one.

V gene TRBV7-9 combines with J gene TRBJ2-3, with unresolved D. Sequencing used PBMCs. This TCR derives from a woman under 30 in good health. The CDR3, as DNA: TGTGCCAGCAGCTTAATGGGCGTCGGCGCGGCGGATACGCAGTATTTT. Translation gives CASSLMGVGAADTQYF.